This T cell receptor beta chain was obtained from a study of CD8 T cells in Susac syndrome. RNA in amounts of roughly 0.5 to 1 ug was reverse transcribed with random hexamers. Multiplex immunoSEQ PCR targeted 54 Vbeta and 13 Jbeta TCR beta segments. In TCRdb, the immunoSEQ multiplex PCR reads were re-called with MiXCR into one record per CDR3 protein. The sample shows 200,000 to 300,000 distinct CDR3 sequences, 93% of them seen only once. CDR1 is SQVTM and CDR2 is ANQGSEA in the germline V gene. V dropped 1 base and J dropped 14 bases, with 16 bases sitting between them. CDR3 length equals 12 residues. From blood CD8+ and CD4+ T cells, the TCR beta chain was sequenced. TEMRA cells were FACS-enriched and CD8+ and CD4+ T cells negatively isolated.

The chain links TRBV29-1 to TRBJ2-3, with no clear D. The TCR originated in a human donor with multiple sclerosis. Sequencing was performed on CD4+ T cells from PBMCs. CDR3 bases: TGCAGCGTTGAAGCTCCCCGGCCTGCCGGGTATTTT. This codes for CSVEAPRPAGYF.